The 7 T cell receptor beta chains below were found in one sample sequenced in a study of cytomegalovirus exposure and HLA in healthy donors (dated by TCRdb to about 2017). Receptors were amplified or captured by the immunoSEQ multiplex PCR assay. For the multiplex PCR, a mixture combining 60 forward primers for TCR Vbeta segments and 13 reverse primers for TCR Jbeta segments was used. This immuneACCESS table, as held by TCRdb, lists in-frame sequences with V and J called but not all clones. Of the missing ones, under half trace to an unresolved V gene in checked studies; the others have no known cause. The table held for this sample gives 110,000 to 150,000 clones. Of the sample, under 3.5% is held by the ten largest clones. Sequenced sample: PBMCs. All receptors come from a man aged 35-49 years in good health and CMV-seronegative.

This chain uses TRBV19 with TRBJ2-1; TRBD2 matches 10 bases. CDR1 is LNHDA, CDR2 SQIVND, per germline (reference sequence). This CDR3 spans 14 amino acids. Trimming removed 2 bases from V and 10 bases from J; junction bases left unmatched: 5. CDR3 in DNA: TGTGCCAGTAGTATACAGCGGGGGGGCTGGGAGCAGTTCTTC. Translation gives CASSIQRGGWEQFF.

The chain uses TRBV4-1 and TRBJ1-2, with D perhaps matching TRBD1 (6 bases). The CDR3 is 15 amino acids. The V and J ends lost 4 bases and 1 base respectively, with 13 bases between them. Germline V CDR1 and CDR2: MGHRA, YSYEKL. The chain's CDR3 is CASSPSGGRNYGYTF. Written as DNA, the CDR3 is TGCGCCAGCAGCCCAAGCGGGGGCCGTAACTATGGCTACACCTTC.

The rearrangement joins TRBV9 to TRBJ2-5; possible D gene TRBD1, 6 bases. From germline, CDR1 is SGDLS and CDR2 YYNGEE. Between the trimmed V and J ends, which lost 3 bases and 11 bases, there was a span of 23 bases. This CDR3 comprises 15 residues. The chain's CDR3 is CASSARGTQIDQQYF. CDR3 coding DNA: TGTGCCAGCAGCGCGAGGGGGACCCAGATCGACCAGCAGTACTTC.

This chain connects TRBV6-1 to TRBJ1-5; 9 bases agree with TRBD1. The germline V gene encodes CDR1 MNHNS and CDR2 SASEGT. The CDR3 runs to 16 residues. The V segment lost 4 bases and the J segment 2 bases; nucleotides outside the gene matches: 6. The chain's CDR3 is CASSGGQGIGNQPQHF. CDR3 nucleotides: TGTGCCAGCAGTGGAGGACAGGGGATCGGCAATCAGCCCCAGCATTTT.

The CDR3 sequence is CASSMDRGWNEQFF. The CDR3 region has the DNA TGTGCCAGCAGCATGGACAGGGGTTGGAATGAGCAGTTCTTC. The V call is TRBV5-4, the J call TRBJ2-1, with 9 bases aligning to TRBD1. The CDR3 length is 14 residues. CDR1 and CDR2 (germline): SGHNT, YYREEE (reference sequence). Trimming took 4 bases from V and 7 from J; bases not matched to a gene: 6.

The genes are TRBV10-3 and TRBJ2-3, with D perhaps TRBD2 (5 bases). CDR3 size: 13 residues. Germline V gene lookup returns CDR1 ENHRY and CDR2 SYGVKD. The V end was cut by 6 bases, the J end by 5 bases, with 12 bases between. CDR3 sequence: CAIREELGDTQYF. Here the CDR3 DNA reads TGTGCCATCAGGGAGGAACTTGGAGATACGCAGTATTTT.

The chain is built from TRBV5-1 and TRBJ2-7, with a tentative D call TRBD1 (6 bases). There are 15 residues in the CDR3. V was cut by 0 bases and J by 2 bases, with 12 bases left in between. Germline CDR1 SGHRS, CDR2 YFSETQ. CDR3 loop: CASSLGAGAPYEQYF. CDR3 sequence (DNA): TGCGCCAGCAGCTTGGGGGCAGGGGCTCCCTACGAGCAGTACTTC.